This passage covers 30 T cell receptor beta chains from one sample sequenced in a study of tissue T cells after allogeneic stem cell transplantation. Repertoires were generated with immunoSEQ multiplex PCR, while TCRdb's copy carries only in-frame clones and drops some. The sample lists about 2,500 clones; roughly 60% were seen once. Sequencing was done on a sample of gut tissue. Receptors originate from a female BALB/c mouse in good health. The mouse strain carries the MHC haplotype H2-d.

This clone was counted a single time. Gene and germline names: mouse. Coverage ceases 1 residue before the CDR3 finishes, and the germline J gene fills in the end. The chain combines TRBV29 with TRBJ2-5; TRBD2 matches 10 bases. CDR1 is MSHET and CDR2 is SYDVDS in the germline V gene. Trimming removed 4 bases from V and 4 bases from J; junction bases left unmatched: 2. The CDR3 totals 14 residues. Partial CDR3 DNA: TGTGCTAGCAGTTCTGGGACTGGGGAAGACACCCAGTAC. Its protein product is CASSSGTGEDTQY. The CDR3 in its entirety is CASSSGTGEDTQYF.

In regard to this clone: Mouse germline and gene names are used. The read halts 1 residue ahead of the CDR3 end, with the missing end drawn from the germline J gene. V usage is TRBV19 and J usage is TRBJ1-6; TRBD1 matches 11 bases. TRBJ1-6 is classed as an ORF, of uncertain function. Germline CDR1 reads FNHDT; CDR2 reads SITEND (reference sequence). V was pared by 2 bases and J by 5 bases, with 0 bases of the junction left unmatched. The CDR3 totals 15 residues. The DNA read from the CDR3 is TGTGCCAGCAGTATGGGACAGGGGGATAATTCGCCCCTCTAC. Residues: CASSMGQGDNSPLY. The complete CDR3 reads CASSMGQGDNSPLYF.

As concerns this clone: Gene names follow the mouse nomenclature. The read gets to within 1 residue of the CDR3 end, and the germline J gene fills in the rest. The genes are TRBV1 and TRBJ2-5; possibly TRBD1 or TRBD2 for D (6 bases each). This CDR3 contains 15 residues. V lost 0 bases, J lost 1 base, and 8 bases lay in between. Germline assignment: CDR1 NSQYPW and CDR2 LRSPGD (reference sequence). The CDR3: CTCSADRGDQDTQYF. The part of the CDR3 DNA that was read is TGCACCTGCAGTGCAGATAGGGGGGACCAAGACACCCAGTAC. Drawing the rest from reference TRBV1 and TRBJ2-5, the complete variable domain is VTLLEQNPRWRLVPRGQAVNLRCILKNSQYPWMSWYQQDLQKQLQWLFTLRSPGDKEVKSLPGADYLATRVTDTELRLQVANMSQGRTLYCTCSADRGDQDTQYFGPGTRLLVL.

Turning to this clone: Germline and genes: mouse. The CDR3 end lies 1 residue beyond the end of the read and is filled in from the germline J gene. The rearrangement joins TRBV29 to TRBJ2-5, with TRBD1 matching over 9 bases. The length of the CDR3 is 14 residues. Germline CDR1 is MSHET and CDR2 is SYDVDS. The V segment lost 6 bases and the J segment 4 bases; nucleotides outside the gene matches: 5. CDR3 DNA, as far as it was read: TGTGCTAGCAGCCCTGGGACAGGGAAAGACACCCAGTAC. This translates into CASSPGTGKDTQY. In full, the CDR3 is CASSPGTGKDTQYF.

As to this clone: The gene names given are mouse names. The read finishes 1 residue shy of the CDR3 end, and the germline J gene is used to complete it. The J gene is TRBJ2-4, the V gene TRBV2; unclear D gene. Germline V lookup: CDR1 LGHNA, CDR2 YSYQKL. The CDR3 is 15 amino acids. V was shortened by 0 bases and J by 0 bases, with 7 bases between the two germline ends. The CDR3 spells CASSQDWASQNTLYF. The DNA read from the CDR3 is TGTGCCAGCAGCCAAGATTGGGCTAGTCAAAACACCTTGTAC.

This clone came up a few times. Gene names and germline refer to mouse. The CDR3 loop reads CASSQEGGRAEQFF. Incomplete CDR3 DNA: TGTGCCAGCAGCCAAGAGGGGGGGCGTGCTGAGCAGTTC. The chain combines TRBV5 with TRBJ2-1; 8 bases are a match to TRBD2. The observed sequence ends 1 residue before the CDR3 terminus, with the missing tail filled in from the germline J gene. CDR3 length equals 14 residues. Germline CDR1 LGHNA, CDR2 YNLKQL (reference sequence). V lost 0 bases, J lost 6 bases, and 1 base stayed unmatched.

On this clone itself: Here the gene names and germline are mouse. The read ends 1 residue before the CDR3 terminus; that terminus is restored from the germline J gene. The rearrangement links TRBV3 to TRBJ2-7, with D perhaps matching TRBD2 (6 bases). Germline loops: CDR1 SNHLY, CDR2 FYNGKV (reference sequence). The germline V and J ends were trimmed by 3 bases and 3 bases, with 12 bases remaining between them. The CDR3 is made up of 14 amino acids. The CDR3 is CASSFLWGLYEQYF. Partial CDR3 DNA: TGTGCCAGCAGCTTTCTCTGGGGCCTCTATGAACAGTAC.

This clone was recorded a few times. The genes are named according to mouse. The read terminates 1 residue before the CDR3 end, so the remaining end is supplied by the germline J gene. The chain recombines TRBV14 with TRBJ1-4; D is possibly TRBD1 (5 bases). The CDR3 sequence is 14 residues long. Germline-derived CDR1 and CDR2 are SGHDT and FRDEAV. V lost 2 bases and J 1 base, leaving 6 bases between the germline ends. The sequenced part of the CDR3 DNA is TGTGCCAGCAGTTTGGGGGGTTCCAACGAAAGATTATTT. Amino acids: CASSLGGSNERLF. The full CDR3 is CASSLGGSNERLFF.

A note on this clone: Germline and genes here are mouse. The CDR3 end falls 1 residue outside the read, so it is completed with the germline J gene. The chain uses TRBV13-1 and TRBJ1-4, with D tentatively TRBD1 (6 bases). CDR3 length: 15 amino acids. The V gene lost 5 bases and the J gene lost 0 bases, with 11 bases spanning the gap. Per germline, CDR1 NSHNY and CDR2 SYGAGN. The sequenced CDR3 bases are TGTGCCAGCAGCGCCGGGACAATTTCCAACGAAAGATTATTT. Translation gives CASSAGTISNERLF. In full, the CDR3 is CASSAGTISNERLFF.

Comments on this clone: Any gene name here is a mouse gene name. The CDR3 end lies 1 residue beyond the end of the read and is filled in from the germline J gene. The V and J genes are TRBV13-2 and TRBJ1-1; the match to TRBD1 covers 9 bases. The V gene's germline CDR1 is NNHNN and CDR2 SYGAGS (reference sequence). V was clipped by 2 bases and J by 4 bases; unmatched bases: 3. The CDR3 has 14 amino acids. Incomplete CDR3 DNA: TGTGCCAGCGGTGAACAGGGGGCAGGCACAGAAGTCTTC. Amino acid sequence: CASGEQGAGTEVF. The complete CDR3 protein is CASGEQGAGTEVFF.

The sample holds a few counts of this clone. Each gene name is a mouse one. The read stops 1 residue short of the end of the CDR3; the missing end is completed from the germline J gene. V usage is TRBV13-3 and J usage is TRBJ2-7; TRBD2 matches at 10 bases. In germline, CDR1 is NNHDY, CDR2 SYVADS. The trim removed 1 base at V and 0 bases at J, leaving 4 bases unmatched. The length of the CDR3 is 16 residues. The CDR3 is CASSDHDWGVSYEQYF. The part of the CDR3 DNA that was read is TGTGCCAGCAGTGATCATGACTGGGGGGTCTCCTATGAACAGTAC.

On this clone itself: Mouse germline and gene names are used. The read ends 1 residue shy of where the CDR3 ends; the end is completed using the germline J gene. The chain is built from TRBV13-2 and TRBJ2-4; 10 bases fit TRBD1. Germline CDR1 is NNHNN and CDR2 is SYGAGS (reference sequence). V lost 2 bases to trimming and J lost 8 bases; unmatched junction nucleotides: 5. The CDR3 covers 14 residues. The sequenced part of the CDR3 DNA is TGTGCCAGCGGTGACCCGACAGGGGGCGTCACCTTGTAC. Translation: CASGDPTGGVTLY. The complete CDR3 protein is CASGDPTGGVTLYF.

As regards this clone: Gene names denote mouse genes. The read finishes 1 residue shy of the CDR3 end, and the germline J gene is used to complete it. The chain uses TRBV13-2 and TRBJ1-1; D perhaps matches TRBD1 (6 bases). Germline assignment: CDR1 NNHNN and CDR2 SYGAGS (reference sequence). Trimming removed 3 bases from V and 3 bases from J, with 9 bases in between. The CDR3 consists of 13 residues. The covered CDR3 bases are TGTGCCAGCGGTGCCAGGGGAGACACAGAAGTCTTC. It specifies CASGARGDTEVF. The CDR3 in its entirety is CASGARGDTEVFF.

A remark on this clone: Mouse gene names apply. The CDR3 is cut off 1 residue early in the read; its end comes from the germline J gene. The rearrangement links TRBV13-2 to TRBJ1-6, with unresolved D. TRBJ1-6 is given ORF status, its function remaining uncertain. Trimming cost V 0 bases and J 9 bases, with 1 base left between them. Per the germline V gene, CDR1 is NNHNN and CDR2 is SYGAGS (reference sequence). The CDR3 runs 11 residues. CDR3 DNA, as far as it was read: TGTGCCAGCGGTGATGCTTCGCCCCTCTAC. Encoded protein: CASGDASPLY. The CDR3 in its entirety is CASGDASPLYF.

Concerning this clone itself: Each gene name is a mouse one. CDR3 amino acids: CASSDADWYEQYF. The covered CDR3 bases are TGTGCCAGCAGTGATGCAGACTGGTATGAACAGTAC. The chain combines TRBV13-1 with TRBJ2-7; D possibly corresponds to TRBD2 (6 bases). The read falls 1 residue short of the CDR3 end, and the missing part is taken from the germline J gene. Trimming took 0 bases from V and 4 from J, leaving 8 bases between them. The CDR3 length is 13 residues. Germline V CDR1 and CDR2: NSHNY, SYGAGN.

As concerns this clone: Gene names refer to mouse genes. From the germline J gene comes the end of the CDR3, since the read stops 1 residue before it. The J gene is TRBJ2-7, the V gene TRBV2; 8 bases match TRBD1. This CDR3 contains 16 residues. Germline CDR1 is LGHNA and CDR2 is YSYQKL. Trimming removed 1 base from V and 0 bases from J; junction bases left unmatched: 5. Partial CDR3 DNA: TGTGCCAGCAGCCAAGGCTGGACAGGGAGCTCCTATGAACAGTAC. This encodes CASSQGWTGSSYEQY. The CDR3 in full is CASSQGWTGSSYEQYF.

This clone came up a few times. Gene and germline names: mouse. The read finishes 1 residue shy of the CDR3 end, and the germline J gene is used to complete it. The rearrangement uses TRBV14 and TRBJ2-7, with 7 bases aligning to TRBD1. The CDR3 extends over 12 amino acids. Per the germline V gene, CDR1 is SGHDT and CDR2 is FRDEAV. J lost 4 bases, V lost 4 bases, and 2 bases had no gene match. CDR3 sequence reads: CASSPTGYEQYF. The part of the CDR3 DNA that was read is TGTGCCAGCAGTCCGACAGGGTATGAACAGTAC.

This clone was recorded a few times. The gene names given are mouse names. The CDR3 end falls 1 residue outside the read, so it is completed with the germline J gene. The gene calls are TRBV2 and TRBJ2-7; 8 bases map to TRBD2. Per the germline V gene, CDR1 is LGHNA and CDR2 is YSYQKL. CDR3 length: 15 amino acids. V shed 0 bases, J shed 6 bases, and the junction held 7 bases outside the gene matches. The CDR3 here is CASSQEGGGGGEQYF. Partial CDR3 DNA: TGTGCCAGCAGCCAAGAGGGGGGGGGCGGAGGTGAACAGTAC.

In this sample, this clone turned up once. The germline and genes are mouse ones. The read falls 1 residue short of the CDR3 end, and the missing part is taken from the germline J gene. The chain couples TRBV20 to TRBJ1-1; possibly TRBD1 for D (6 bases). Per germline, CDR1 GFQATS and CDR2 STVNSAI. V lost 5 bases and J 3 bases, leaving 10 bases between the germline ends. The CDR3 runs to 12 residues. Partial CDR3 DNA: TGTGGTGCTTGGGGGGCGTACACAGAAGTCTTC. Translation gives CGAWGAYTEVF. The CDR3, in full, reads CGAWGAYTEVFF.

As to this clone: Each gene name is a mouse one. The read gets to within 1 residue of the CDR3 end, and the germline J gene fills in the rest. The V gene is TRBV17, the J gene TRBJ2-4; D gene uncertain. The CDR3 runs to 15 residues. CDR1 is MNHDT and CDR2 is YYDKIL in the germline V gene. Trimming removed 0 bases from V and 0 bases from J, with 7 bases in between. CDR3 residues: CASSRDLGSQNTLYF. The sequenced part of the CDR3 DNA is TGTGCTAGCAGTAGAGATTTGGGTAGTCAAAACACCTTGTAC.

In this sample, this clone turned up a few times. The gene names here belong to mouse. The CDR3 goes on 1 residue after the read ends, and that part is filled in from the germline J gene. This chain connects TRBV20 to TRBJ2-4; unclear D gene. The CDR3 length is 10 residues. Germline V gene data show CDR1 as GFQATS and CDR2 as STVNSAI. V lost 4 bases and J 5 bases, leaving 4 bases between the germline ends. CDR3 bases read: TGTGGTGCTACTGGAAACACCTTGTAC. Protein product: CGATGNTLY. The full-length CDR3 reads as CGATGNTLYF.

As to this clone: The gene names here belong to mouse. The read terminates 1 residue ahead of where the CDR3 ends, so the germline J gene completes it. The chain joins TRBV13-3 to TRBJ1-4, with D possibly TRBD1 on 5 matching bases. The CDR3 totals 14 residues. Trimming stripped 5 bases from V and 0 bases from J, with 8 bases between. In germline, CDR1 is NNHDY, CDR2 SYVADS. Incomplete CDR3 DNA: TGTGCCAGCAGGCGACAGCTTTCCAACGAAAGATTATTT. It codes for CASRRQLSNERLF. The complete CDR3 sequence is CASRRQLSNERLFF.

Notes on this clone: Here the gene names and germline are mouse. The read ends 1 residue before the CDR3 terminus; that terminus is restored from the germline J gene. This chain joins TRBV13-1 and TRBJ1-3; no clear D. CDR1 is NSHNY and CDR2 is SYGAGN in the germline V gene. This CDR3 has 15 residues. Trimming took 2 bases from V and 0 from J, leaving 9 bases between them. CDR3 bases read: TGTGCCAGCAGTGACAGGCTTAATTCTGGAAATACGCTCTAT. It translates to CASSDRLNSGNTLY. The whole CDR3 sequence is CASSDRLNSGNTLYF.

This clone was seen a handful of times. Mouse gene names apply. The CDR3 end is not reached by the read, which stops 1 residue before it; the germline J gene fills it in. This chain joins TRBV13-1 and TRBJ2-7, with 8 positions matching TRBD1. The CDR3 covers 14 residues. Germline V gives CDR1 NSHNY, CDR2 SYGAGN. The V and J ends lost 0 bases and 5 bases, in that order; junction bases with no gene match: 4. CDR3 bases read: TGTGCCAGCAGTGATGCAGGGGGCAGGGATGAACAGTAC. It codes for CASSDAGGRDEQY. The full CDR3 protein is CASSDAGGRDEQYF.

About this clone: Gene labels here are mouse ones. Read data end 1 residue before the CDR3 end; the end is taken from the germline J gene. The V gene is TRBV29, the J gene TRBJ2-5; the D is unclear. From germline, CDR1 is MSHET and CDR2 SYDVDS. This CDR3 contains 14 residues. V was trimmed by 3 bases and J by 1 base, leaving 8 bases between them. The CDR3 DNA, read in part, is TGTGCTAGCAGTTTGAACAATCACCAAGACACCCAGTAC. It translates to CASSLNNHQDTQY. The CDR3, in full, reads CASSLNNHQDTQYF. The complete variable domain, with remaining parts taken from reference TRBV29 and TRBJ2-5, reads DMKVTQMPRYLIKRMGENVLLECGQDMSHETMYWYRQDPGLGLQLIYISYDVDSNSEGDIPKGYRVSRKKREHFSLILDSAKTNQTSVYFCASSLNNHQDTQYFGPGTRLLVL.

As concerns this clone: These gene names are mouse names. The missing CDR3 end, 1 residue past where the read stops, is filled in from the germline J gene. This chain links TRBV1 with TRBJ2-1; 9 nucleotides match TRBD2. Germline CDR1 and CDR2: NSQYPW and LRSPGD (reference sequence). This CDR3 spans 14 amino acids. The V gene end was trimmed by 3 bases and the J gene end by 6 bases; junction bases not matched to a gene: 3. The CDR3 loop is CTCSATGGRAEQFF. CDR3 DNA, as far as it was read: TGCACCTGCAGTGCGACTGGGGGACGTGCTGAGCAGTTC. Variable domain in full (rest from reference TRBV1 and TRBJ2-1): VTLLEQNPRWRLVPRGQAVNLRCILKNSQYPWMSWYQQDLQKQLQWLFTLRSPGDKEVKSLPGADYLATRVTDTELRLQVANMSQGRTLYCTCSATGGRAEQFFGPGTRLTVL.

A note on this clone: These gene names are mouse names. The sequence runs out 1 residue before the end of the CDR3; the remainder is reconstructed from the germline J gene. The rearrangement uses TRBV19 and TRBJ1-1; TRBD1 aligns across 10 bases. V was clipped by 5 bases and J by 3 bases; unmatched bases: 1. Germline V gives CDR1 FNHDT, CDR2 SITEND (reference sequence). CDR3 size: 13 residues. The CDR3 here is CASRGTGDTEVFF. The covered CDR3 bases are TGTGCCAGCAGAGGGACAGGGGACACAGAAGTCTTC.

With regard to this clone: Germline and genes: mouse. The read comes to an end 1 residue before the CDR3 does, leaving the germline J gene to fill in the end. This rearrangement joins TRBV19 to TRBJ1-3, with D perhaps TRBD1 (5 bases). The CDR3 contains 15 residues. V dropped 1 base and J dropped 4 bases, with 12 bases sitting between them. Per the germline V gene, CDR1 is FNHDT and CDR2 is SITEND (reference sequence). The sequenced part of the CDR3 DNA is TGTGCCAGCAGTATAAGAGGGGCGAGAGGAAATACGCTCTAT. Translated: CASSIRGARGNTLY. The full CDR3 is CASSIRGARGNTLYF.

Concerning this clone: Gene names follow the mouse nomenclature. The CDR3 end lies 1 residue beyond the end of the read and is filled in from the germline J gene. The chain carries TRBV20 and TRBJ2-4; TRBD2 might be the D (6 bases). V dropped 0 bases and J dropped 1 base, with 14 bases sitting between them. Germline V CDR1 and CDR2: GFQATS, STVNSAI. CDR3 length equals 16 residues. The sequenced CDR3 bases are TGTGGTGCTAGGGATCTGGGGATGGGGGGTCAAAACACCTTGTAC. It encodes CGARDLGMGGQNTLY. The full CDR3 protein reads CGARDLGMGGQNTLYF.

Comments on this clone: Gene and germline names: mouse. The missing CDR3 end, 1 residue past where the read stops, is filled in from the germline J gene. The chain has TRBV1 and TRBJ2-5; 9 nucleotides line up with TRBD1. Germline values: CDR1 NSQYPW, CDR2 LRSPGD (reference sequence). CDR3 size: 15 residues. The junction had 6 bases not matched to a gene; V was cut back by 7 bases and J by 1 base. The CDR3 sequence: CTCNNRGRDQDTQYF. The DNA read from the CDR3 is TGCACCTGCAACAACAGGGGGCGAGACCAAGACACCCAGTAC.